The 31 T cell receptor beta chains given below trace back to one sample, sequenced in a study of Ad26.COV2.S vaccination and SARS-CoV-2 variants (dated by TCRdb to 2020 to 2023). Read against the paper, the sample's treatment or condition label means: 15 to 20 received Ad26.COV2.S at low or high dose, single or two shots; about 5 received placebo; per-sample allocation not given. For vaccine and placebo recipients, repertoires were sequenced using samples collected on day 63 after the first injection. Library preparation employed the immunoSEQ multiplex PCR assay. TCRdb re-hosts the immuneACCESS table, in-frame sequences only. Its copies lack some clones; in the studies checked, an unresolved V gene accounts for under half of them, and the cause for the rest is not known. This sample gives some 640,000 clones in total; 89% of them show up just once. The leading ten clones occupy approximately 1.5% of the sample.

Specimen: peripheral blood, collected in a trial of Ad26.COV2.S vaccine versus placebo. These receptor sequences come from a person aged 18 to 65 who received the Ad26.COV2.S COVID-19 vaccine or a placebo.

V is TRBV6-5 and J is TRBJ1-1; D call uncertain. Per the germline V gene, CDR1 is MNHEY and CDR2 is SVGAGI. The germline V and J ends were trimmed by 4 bases and 11 bases, with 14 bases remaining between them. The CDR3 is 12 amino acids. The CDR3, as DNA: TGTGCCAGCAGTTCACCTACAGAGGTGGCTTTCTTT. Translating gives CASSSPTEVAFF.

In its sample, this clone was seen a few times. In the same sample, other DNA sequences code for this CDR3. The V and J genes are TRBV5-4 and TRBJ2-1; D uncertain. The CDR3 contains 13 residues. Germline V gene sequence: CDR1 SGHNT, CDR2 YYREEE (reference sequence). With 4 bases removed from V and 1 base from J, the gap between germline ends came to 6 bases. CDR3 DNA sequence: TGTGCCAGCAGCCCCCGGTCCTACAATGAGCAGTTCTTC. It specifies CASSPRSYNEQFF.

The chain has TRBV20-1 and TRBJ1-5; D not certain. This CDR3 has 13 residues. The V end lost 3 bases, the J end lost 6 bases, and 12 bases lay between the germline ends. Germline V gene lookup returns CDR1 DFQATT and CDR2 SNEGSKA (reference sequence). CDR3 protein: CSASSQEGQPQHF. The DNA for the CDR3 is TGCAGTGCTAGTTCGCAGGAGGGTCAGCCCCAGCATTTT.

The chain carries TRBV5-1 and TRBJ2-3, with TRBD1 matching 9 bases. The CDR3 runs to 11 residues. Germline-derived CDR1 and CDR2 are SGHRS and YFSETQ. Trimming removed 6 bases from V and 8 bases from J; junction bases left unmatched: 1. The CDR3 nucleotides read TGCGCCAGCAAGACAGGGGGTACGCAGTATTTT. Translation: CASKTGGTQYF.

The chain recombines TRBV7-9 with TRBJ1-2; D is perhaps TRBD1 (6 bases). The V end lost 5 bases, the J end lost 6 bases, and 13 bases lay between the germline ends. CDR3 length equals 13 residues. Germline CDR1 reads SEHNR; CDR2 reads FQNEAQ (reference sequence). The CDR3 nucleotides are TGTGCCAGCAGCCGTACAGGGTCCCATGGCTACACCTTC. Its translation is CASSRTGSHGYTF.

The sample holds one count of this clone. The chain employs TRBV2 and TRBJ2-4, with 7 positions matching TRBD2. Germline V lookup: CDR1 SNHLY, CDR2 FYNNEI. The length of the CDR3 is 16 residues. With V trimmed by 2 bases and J by 3 bases, 7 bases remained unmatched. This chain's CDR3 is CASSEMAASGKNIQYF. The CDR3, as DNA: TGTGCCAGCAGTGAAATGGCAGCTAGCGGCAAAAACATTCAGTACTTC.

The V gene is TRBV6-1, the J gene TRBJ2-7; D is perhaps TRBD2 (6 bases). Per germline, CDR1 MNHNS and CDR2 SASEGT. Trimming left V 2 bases short and J 5 bases short, with 16 bases between. This CDR3 spans 15 amino acids. The CDR3, as DNA: TGTGCCAGCAGTGAAATTGGAGGGAGCGGGCACGAGCAGTACTTC. Its protein product is CASSEIGGSGHEQYF.

The chain links TRBV7-9 to TRBJ1-1, with TRBD1 as a possible D gene (5 bases). This CDR3 is 15 amino acids long. Trimming shortened V by 2 bases and J by 6 bases, and 16 bases separated the two germline ends. Germline lookup yields CDR1 SEHNR and CDR2 FQNEAQ (reference sequence). The CDR3 bases are TGTGCCAGCAGCTTAAATAGGGGCAGGGTAGCTGAAGCTTTCTTT. It codes for CASSLNRGRVAEAFF.

This rearrangement joins TRBV4-3 to TRBJ1-2, with D possibly being TRBD1 (5 bases). Per the germline V gene, CDR1 is LGHNA and CDR2 is YSLEER. The CDR3 is 15 residues long. Trimming took off 4 bases at V and 2 bases at J, with 14 bases between the two ends. CDR3 protein: CASSPATVENYGYTF. The DNA of the CDR3 is TGCGCCAGCAGCCCTGCGACAGTCGAAAACTATGGCTACACCTTC.

For the CDR3, the DNA is TGTGCCAGCAGTTCCCGACTAGCGGGGGGTCGGGAGCAGTTCTTC. It encodes CASSSRLAGGREQFF. This chain links TRBV6-5 with TRBJ2-1, with TRBD2 matching over 13 bases. With V trimmed by 4 bases and J by 10 bases, 7 bases remained unmatched. The CDR3 has 15 residues. Germline V gene data show CDR1 as MNHEY and CDR2 as SVGAGI.

The DNA for the CDR3 is TGTGCCAGCAGTTCGGACAGGAACACTGAAGCTTTCTTT. Protein product: CASSSDRNTEAFF. The rearrangement joins TRBV12-3 or TRBV12-4 to TRBJ1-1; the D gene is possibly TRBD1 (6 bases). The CDR3 has 13 amino acids. Deletions cut 4 bases from V and 1 base from J, with 7 bases between.

This sequence joins TRBV19 and TRBJ2-1; TRBD2 agrees at 9 bases. The CDR3 spans 16 residues. Looked up from germline, CDR1 is LNHDA and CDR2 is SQIVND (reference sequence). Trimming at V came to 3 bases and at J to 3 bases, leaving 6 bases not matched to a gene. The CDR3 DNA sequence: TGTGCCAGTAGTATCGGATCTAGCGGGGTCTACAATGAGCAGTTCTTC. This encodes CASSIGSSGVYNEQFF.

The chain recombines TRBV18 with TRBJ2-5; D call uncertain. Germline CDR1 is KGHSH and CDR2 is LQKENI. This CDR3 spans 14 amino acids. The V and J ends lost 3 bases and 1 base respectively, with 9 bases between them. The CDR3 sequence is CASSPQNLQETQYF. The DNA of the CDR3 is TGTGCCAGCTCACCGCAGAACCTCCAAGAGACCCAGTACTTC.

The genes are TRBV4-2 and TRBJ1-1, with 9 bases identical to TRBD1. The CDR3 consists of 18 residues. Germline lookup yields CDR1 LGHNA and CDR2 YNFKEQ. With V trimmed by 0 bases and J by 4 bases, 12 bases remained unmatched. CDR3 sequence reads: CASSQDPPPGQGSTEAFF. CDR3 bases: TGTGCCAGCAGCCAAGATCCCCCGCCGGGACAGGGTTCCACTGAAGCTTTCTTT.

The sample holds one count of this clone. The rearrangement links TRBV12-3 or TRBV12-4 to TRBJ1-5; no definite D call. V was pared by 3 bases and J by 9 bases, with 6 bases between. The CDR3 is 11 amino acids. DNA of the CDR3: TGTGCCAGCAGTTTGGGTGTGCCCCAGCATTTT. Translation: CASSLGVPQHF.

The chain links TRBV29-1 to TRBJ2-5, with D possibly called TRBD1 or TRBD2 (5 bases each). Germline V lookup: CDR1 SQVTM, CDR2 ANQGSEA. Deletions cut 0 bases from V and 4 bases from J, with 9 bases between. The CDR3 totals 13 residues. CDR3 nucleotide sequence: TGCAGCGTTGAAGAAACTAGGGGAGAGACCCAGTACTTC. Its translation: CSVEETRGETQYF.

The table lists this clone with many counts. V is TRBV19 and J is TRBJ1-5; D may be TRBD1 (5 bases). Germline V gene lookup returns CDR1 LNHDA and CDR2 SQIVND (reference sequence). Trimming removed 5 bases from V and 2 bases from J, with 19 bases in between. The CDR3 spans 17 residues. In DNA, the CDR3 is TGTGCCAGTAGTTGGAACAGAGGAGGGGAGGGCAATCAGCCCCAGCATTTT. This gives the protein CASSWNRGGEGNQPQHF.

J is TRBJ2-1 and V is TRBV18, with unresolved D. The CDR3 sequence is 16 residues long. Trimming took 2 bases from V and 1 from J, leaving 12 bases between them. Germline V CDR1 and CDR2: KGHSH, LQKENI. CDR3 nucleotides: TGTGCCAGCTCACCAAGCTACTCCATTTCCTACAATGAGCAGTTCTTC. It specifies CASSPSYSISYNEQFF.

CDR3 sequence reads: CSVDLSGEQYF. CDR3 in DNA: TGCAGCGTTGACCTTAGTGGAGAGCAGTACTTC. The V and J genes are TRBV29-1 and TRBJ2-7; D is unclear. CDR3 size: 11 residues. Germline V gene data show CDR1 as SQVTM and CDR2 as ANQGSEA. Trimming pared 3 bases from V and 7 bases from J, leaving 10 bases between.

The chain has TRBV5-4 and TRBJ2-1; D is possibly TRBD2 (6 bases). Germline CDR1 is SGHNT and CDR2 is YYREEE (reference sequence). The CDR3 has 14 residues. Trimming left V 4 bases short and J 4 bases short, with 12 bases between. The CDR3 loop is CASSRGSGYNEQFF. CDR3 nucleotide sequence: TGTGCCAGCAGCCGGGGGTCTGGATACAATGAGCAGTTCTTC.

The CDR3 nucleotides are TGTGCCAGCAGCCATTGGTACATTAGTGGCTACACCTTC. The encoded protein is CASSHWYISGYTF. This rearrangement joins TRBV14 to TRBJ1-2; D is undetermined. Per germline, CDR1 SGHDN and CDR2 FVKESK. CDR3 size: 13 residues. V gave up 3 bases and J gave up 7 bases, with 12 bases separating them.

This chain joins TRBV7-8 and TRBJ1-1, with D unresolved. Germline V gene sequence: CDR1 SGHVS, CDR2 FQNEAQ. V dropped 2 bases and J dropped 4 bases, with 14 bases sitting between them. The CDR3 has 15 amino acids. The CDR3: CASSLNLGWGTEAFF. The CDR3 DNA is TGTGCCAGCAGCTTAAACCTGGGATGGGGCACTGAAGCTTTCTTT.

The V and J genes are TRBV3-1 (or the pseudogene TRBV3-2) and TRBJ2-5, with D maybe TRBD2 (5 bases). The CDR3 runs to 13 residues. Germline V CDR1 and CDR2: LGHDT, YNNKEL (reference sequence). V dropped 1 base and J dropped 4 bases, with 7 bases sitting between them. In DNA form, the CDR3 reads TGTGCCAGCAGCCAAGGAGAGGGAGAGACCCAGTACTTC. Translating it yields CASSQGEGETQYF.

The gene calls are TRBV6-5 and TRBJ1-2, with D unresolved. CDR1 is MNHEY, CDR2 SVGAGI, per germline. The germline V and J ends were trimmed by 2 bases and 8 bases, with 12 bases remaining between them. The CDR3 spans 13 residues. The CDR3 loop reads CASSYGEGAGYTF. The CDR3 DNA sequence: TGTGCCAGCAGTTACGGCGAGGGTGCGGGCTACACCTTC.

The V gene is TRBV5-1, the J gene TRBJ2-6; D may match TRBD1 or TRBD2 (5 bases each). V lost 2 bases to trimming and J lost 2 bases, with 17 bases between them. The CDR3 loop spans 18 amino acids. Germline loops: CDR1 SGHRS, CDR2 YFSETQ. Written as DNA, the CDR3 is TGCGCCAGCAGCTTCGAGGGACCCCGAGTGACTGGGGCCAACGTCCTGACTTTC. It translates to CASSFEGPRVTGANVLTF.

This chain connects TRBV4-2 to TRBJ2-3; 9 bases are shared with TRBD2. With V trimmed by 2 bases and J by 3 bases, 9 bases remained unmatched. The CDR3 is 17 amino acids. Germline lookup yields CDR1 LGHNA and CDR2 YNFKEQ. CDR3 sequence (DNA): TGTGCCAGCAGCCAAAGGGGTAGCGGGAGTTCGACAGATACGCAGTATTTT. Its protein is CASSQRGSGSSTDTQYF.

This clone was counted a few times. The chain combines TRBV7-2 with TRBJ2-1; D remains unclear. The germline V gene encodes CDR1 SGHTA and CDR2 FQGNSA. The V and J ends lost 1 base and 10 bases respectively, with 11 bases between them. The CDR3 is 13 amino acids. CDR3 in DNA: TGTGCCAGCAGCTTAGAGAGGACGTCCGAGCAGTTCTTC. Its protein is CASSLERTSEQFF. Based on the CDR3 plus reference TRBV7-2 and TRBJ2-1, the full variable domain is GAGVSQSPSNKVTEKGKDVELRCDPISGHTALYWYRQSLGQGLEFLIYFQGNSAPDKSGLPSDRFSAERTGGSVSTLTIQRTQQEDSAVYLCASSLERTSEQFFGPGTRLTVL.

V gene TRBV15 combines with J gene TRBJ2-7; D is unresolved. Germline V gives CDR1 LNHNV, CDR2 YYDKDF (reference sequence). The germline V and J ends were trimmed by 1 base and 2 bases, with 9 bases remaining between them. This CDR3 spans 14 amino acids. In nucleotides, the CDR3 is TGTGCCACCAGCAGAGGAGGTGATCCCTACGAGCAGTACTTC. Translating gives CATSRGGDPYEQYF. Combining the CDR3 with reference TRBV15 and TRBJ2-7 gives the whole variable domain DAMVIQNPRYQVTQFGKPVTLSCSQTLNHNVMYWYQQKSSQAPKLLFHYYDKDFNNEADTPDNFQSRRPNTSFCFLDIRSPGLGDTAMYLCATSRGGDPYEQYFGPGTRLTVT.

J is TRBJ1-5 and V is TRBV7-9; weak D call: TRBD1 (5 bases). Looked up from germline, CDR1 is SEHNR and CDR2 is FQNEAQ (reference sequence). The V end was cut by 1 base, the J end by 6 bases, with 19 bases between. The CDR3 spans 17 residues. CDR3 sequence (DNA): TGTGCCAGCAGCTTAGAATCTACAGCTGGGGGGAGTCAGCCCCAGCATTTT. Its protein is CASSLESTAGGSQPQHF.

This chain connects TRBV19 to TRBJ2-1, with D perhaps TRBD1 (6 bases). The germline CDR1 and CDR2 sequences are LNHDA and SQIVND (reference sequence). V was clipped by 3 bases and J by 4 bases, with 10 bases between them. The CDR3 sequence is 14 residues long. The CDR3 DNA reads TGTGCCAGTAGTATGGGGACACCTTACAATGAGCAGTTCTTC. Translating gives CASSMGTPYNEQFF.

This chain connects TRBV9 to TRBJ1-1; D gene unclear. Looked up from germline, CDR1 is SGDLS and CDR2 is YYNGEE. V lost 2 bases and J lost 3, with 14 bases in between. This CDR3 spans 15 amino acids. CDR3 bases: TGTGCCAGCAGCGTCCGACCGGCGGGTTACACTGAAGCTTTCTTT. It is translated as CASSVRPAGYTEAFF.